The table lists the clone carrying this T cell receptor beta chain with a few counts. Its cognate antigen is unknown. The data were taken from a study of shared clonotypes between healthy human individuals. With 4 bases removed from V and 0 bases from J, the gap between germline ends came to 7 bases. The V gene's germline CDR1 is KGHSH and CDR2 LQKENI. CDR3 length equals 13 residues. Findings and caveats of the study: The study drew on few donors, limiting represented genetic and exposure-history diversity.

TCRdb's table, derived via immunoSEQ multiplex PCR, lists solely in-frame clones and lacks some. The sample records 490,000 or so clones, 79% being singletons. Source material: PBMCs. The V gene is TRBV18, the J gene TRBJ2-7, with D perhaps assigned TRBD1 or TRBD2 (5 bases each). The source of this sequence is a woman aged 40-49 years in good health. Some clones in this sample may be carry-over from other donors' samples. CDR3 protein: CASSQGSSYEQYF. The CDR3 DNA follows: TGTGCCAGCTCACAGGGGAGCTCCTACGAGCAGTACTTC.